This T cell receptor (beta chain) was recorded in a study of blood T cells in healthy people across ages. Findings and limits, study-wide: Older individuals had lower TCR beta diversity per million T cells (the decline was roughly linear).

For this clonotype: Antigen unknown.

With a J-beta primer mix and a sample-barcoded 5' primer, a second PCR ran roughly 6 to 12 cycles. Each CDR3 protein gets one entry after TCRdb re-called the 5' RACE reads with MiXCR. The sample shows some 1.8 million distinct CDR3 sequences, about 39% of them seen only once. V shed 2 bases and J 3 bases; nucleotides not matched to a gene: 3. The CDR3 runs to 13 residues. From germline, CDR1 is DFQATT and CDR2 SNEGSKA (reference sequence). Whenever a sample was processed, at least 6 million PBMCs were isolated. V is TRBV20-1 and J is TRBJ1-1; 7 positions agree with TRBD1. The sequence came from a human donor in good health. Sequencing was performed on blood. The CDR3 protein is CSARFTGDTEAFF. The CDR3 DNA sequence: TGCAGTGCTAGATTCACAGGGGACACTGAAGCTTTCTTT.